Sequencing of this T cell receptor (beta chain) was carried out in a study of blood T cell repertoires in COVID-19. Study in general: There were acute and convalescent COVID-19 samples, and they came from the United States, Italy and Spain.

CDR1 and CDR2 from the germline V gene are SGHTA and FQGNSA. This CDR3 region has 16 residues. With 5 bases clipped from V and 4 bases from J, the junction kept 13 bases outside the gene matches. Profiled with immunoSEQ multiplex PCR; TCRdb holds only in-frame clones, not every one. The profile shows approximately 210,000 clones, about four fifths of them singletons. This clone was seen just once. This TCR derives from a middle-aged woman with active or convalescent COVID-19. This chain joins TRBV7-2 and TRBJ1-2; 7 bases map to TRBD1. Sample: peripheral blood. CDR3 in DNA: TGTGCCAGCAGCCAGATGAACAGGGGAGAGGGCTATGGCTACACCTTC. Translation gives CASSQMNRGEGYGYTF.